This T cell receptor (beta chain) was captured in a study of blood T cell repertoires in COVID-19. Across the study: Researchers got acute and convalescent COVID-19 samples from the United States, Italy and Spain. PBMCs, B-cell-depleted T cells, or T cells were the source of the cDNA or gDNA that made up the material.

In the original processing: Nucleated cell number was recorded as an estimate derived from reference gene primer amplification. The assay was immunoSEQ multiplex PCR, and TCRdb's table has in-frame clones only and misses some. V, J and clone size derive from that table, while D and trimming were established from the DNA sequence. The sample yields fewer than 350,000 clones, 70% to 90% seen once. CDR1 is KGHSH and CDR2 is LQKENI in the germline V gene. The CDR3 runs 15 residues. The V end was cut by 3 bases, the J end by 1 base, with 12 bases between. The material sequenced was peripheral blood. This chain joins TRBV18 and TRBJ1-1, with D tentatively TRBD1 (6 bases). The receptor comes from a woman in her forties or fifties with active or convalescent COVID-19. The CDR3 protein is CASSPPQGPNTEAFF. The CDR3 DNA is TGTGCCAGCTCACCTCCACAGGGACCGAACACTGAAGCTTTCTTT.